This T cell receptor (beta chain) emerged from a study of blood T cell repertoires in COVID-19. Study information: There were acute and convalescent COVID-19 samples, and they came from the United States, Italy and Spain. PBMCs, B-cell-depleted T cells, or T cells provided the cDNA or gDNA that made up the material.

Germline loops: CDR1 SGHNT, CDR2 YENEEA. CDR3 size: 16 residues. V gave up 0 bases and J gave up 1 base; unmatched junction bases: 1. The assay was immunoSEQ multiplex PCR, and TCRdb's table has in-frame clones only and misses some. The sample carries hundreds of thousands of clones, about 93% recorded once. The sequenced sample consisted of peripheral blood. The chain couples TRBV11-3 to TRBJ2-3; 10 bases map to TRBD2. This receptor was obtained from a woman aged 18-29 years who had recovered from COVID-19. The CDR3 sequence is CASSLEGTSGTDTQYF. The CDR3 DNA sequence: TGTGCCAGCAGCTTAGAGGGGACTAGCGGCACAGATACGCAGTATTTT.